Below are 5 T cell receptor beta chains sequenced from a single sample in a study of T-cell reconstitution after alpha-beta-depleted transplantation in children. TCRbeta library preparation incorporated unique molecular identifiers. TCRdb reprocessed the PCR reads with MiXCR, giving one entry per CDR3 protein. Seen here are 600,000 to 800,000 distinct CDR3 sequences, about 12% observed once, and the top ten hold about 0.79%. Source: PBMCs, taken before TCRalphabeta/CD19-depleted stem cell transplant. These receptors all stem from a girl aged 2-10 years with congenital amegakaryocytic thrombocytopenia, due to receive a stem cell transplant.

This clonotype showed up just a few times. The J gene is TRBJ2-7, the V gene TRBV2; 7 nucleotides align to TRBD2. V shed 1 base and J 6 bases; nucleotides not matched to a gene: 3. Germline CDR1 and CDR2: SNHLY and FYNNEI. The CDR3 loop spans 13 amino acids. The CDR3 reads CASSEVGEGEQYF. The CDR3 bases are TGTGCCAGCAGTGAAGTTGGGGAGGGCGAGCAGTACTTC. The entire variable domain, with the rest obtained from reference TRBV2 and TRBJ2-7, is as follows: EPEVTQTPSHQVTQMGQEVILRCVPISNHLYFYWYRQILGQKVEFLVSFYNNEISEKSEIFDDQFSVERPDGSNFTLKIRSTKLEDSAMYFCASSEVGEGEQYFGPGTRLTVT.

This chain links TRBV29-1 with TRBJ2-7; 7 positions match TRBD2. Germline trimming cut 0 bases from V and 2 bases from J; bases unmatched to any gene: 10. CDR1 and CDR2 (germline): SQVTM, ANQGSEA. The CDR3 sequence is 16 residues long. CDR3 sequence (DNA): TGCAGCGTTGAAGACCGGGGCGGGAGCTCCCCCTACGAGCAGTACTTC. Translated: CSVEDRGGSSPYEQYF.

In this sample, this clonotype turned up many times. The rearrangement links TRBV28 to TRBJ1-2; D gene ambiguous. The CDR3 contains 11 residues. The germline V gene has CDR1 MDHEN and CDR2 SYDVKM. V was clipped by 3 bases and J by 8 bases, with 7 bases between them. The CDR3 loop reads CASSFPQGYTF. Here the CDR3 DNA reads TGTGCCAGCAGTTTTCCCCAAGGCTACACCTTC.

V usage is TRBV20-1 and J usage is TRBJ1-5; D perhaps matches TRBD1 (5 bases). Trimming removed 5 bases from V and 0 bases from J, with 8 bases in between. CDR3 size: 13 residues. In germline, CDR1 is DFQATT, CDR2 SNEGSKA (reference sequence). In nucleotides, the CDR3 is TGCAGTGCTTCAGGGTTTAGCAATCAGCCCCAGCATTTT. Translated, it gives CSASGFSNQPQHF.

This clonotype was detected a few times. This rearrangement joins TRBV12-3 or TRBV12-4 to TRBJ2-2; no definite D call. Trimming cost V 1 base and J 8 bases, with 8 bases left between them. The length of the CDR3 is 13 residues. The CDR3 protein is CASSLGSRGELFF. As DNA, the CDR3 is TGTGCCAGCAGTTTAGGGTCCCGGGGGGAGCTGTTTTTT.